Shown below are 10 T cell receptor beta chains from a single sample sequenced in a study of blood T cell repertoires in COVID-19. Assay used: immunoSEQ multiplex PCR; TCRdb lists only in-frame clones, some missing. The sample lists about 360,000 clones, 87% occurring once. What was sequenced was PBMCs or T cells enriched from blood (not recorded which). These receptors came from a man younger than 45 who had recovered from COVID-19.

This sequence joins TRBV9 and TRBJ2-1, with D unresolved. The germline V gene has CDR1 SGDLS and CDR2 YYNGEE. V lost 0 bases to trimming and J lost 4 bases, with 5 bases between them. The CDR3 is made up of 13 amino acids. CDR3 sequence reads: CASSVGVYNEQFF. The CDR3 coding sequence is TGTGCCAGCAGCGTAGGCGTTTACAATGAGCAGTTCTTC.

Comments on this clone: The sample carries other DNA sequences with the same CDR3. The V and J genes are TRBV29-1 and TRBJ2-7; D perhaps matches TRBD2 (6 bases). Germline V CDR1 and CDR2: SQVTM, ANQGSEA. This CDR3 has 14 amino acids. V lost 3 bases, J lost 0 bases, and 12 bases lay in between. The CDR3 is CSVEDPGGSYEQYF. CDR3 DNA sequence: TGCAGCGTTGAGGACCCCGGGGGCTCCTACGAGCAGTACTTC.

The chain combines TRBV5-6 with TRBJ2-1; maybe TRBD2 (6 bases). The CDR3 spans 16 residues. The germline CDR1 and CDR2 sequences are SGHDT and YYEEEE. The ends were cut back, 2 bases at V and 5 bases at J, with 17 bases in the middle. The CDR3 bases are TGTGCCAGCAGCTTCTGGTCGTTAGCTAGCGACAATGAGCAGTTCTTC. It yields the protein CASSFWSLASDNEQFF.

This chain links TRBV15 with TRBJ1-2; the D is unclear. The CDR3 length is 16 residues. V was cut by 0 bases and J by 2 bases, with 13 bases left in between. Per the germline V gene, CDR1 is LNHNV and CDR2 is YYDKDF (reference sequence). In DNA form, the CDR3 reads TGTGCCACCAGCAGAGATCTAACGGGGAAGAACTATGGCTACACCTTC. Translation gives CATSRDLTGKNYGYTF.

The CDR3: CASSRVPGNQPQHF. The DNA for the CDR3 is TGCGCCAGCAGTCGAGTACCGGGAAATCAGCCCCAGCATTTT. The chain recombines TRBV4-1 with TRBJ1-5; D gene unclear. The V gene lost 6 bases and the J gene lost 4 bases, with 13 bases spanning the gap. From germline, CDR1 is MGHRA and CDR2 YSYEKL. The CDR3 is made up of 14 amino acids.

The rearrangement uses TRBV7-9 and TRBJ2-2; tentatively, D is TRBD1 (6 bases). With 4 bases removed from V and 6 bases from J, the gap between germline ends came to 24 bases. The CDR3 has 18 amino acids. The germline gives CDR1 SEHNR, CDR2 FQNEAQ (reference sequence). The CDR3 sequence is CASSSRGTAPFPAGELFF. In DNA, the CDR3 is TGTGCCAGCAGCTCTAGGGGGACGGCCCCTTTTCCCGCCGGGGAGCTGTTTTTT.

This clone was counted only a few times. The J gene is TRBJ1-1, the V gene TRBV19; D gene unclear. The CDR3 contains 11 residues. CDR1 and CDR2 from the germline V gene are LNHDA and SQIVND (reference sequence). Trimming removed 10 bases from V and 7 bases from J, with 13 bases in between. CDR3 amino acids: CATTRVGEAFF. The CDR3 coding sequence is TGTGCCACAACTAGGGTAGGTGAAGCTTTCTTT. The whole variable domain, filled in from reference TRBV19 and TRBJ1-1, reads DGGITQSPKYLFRKEGQNVTLSCEQNLNHDAMYWYRQDPGQGLRLIYYSQIVNDFQKGDIAEGYSVSREKKESFPLTVTSAQKNPTAFYLCATTRVGEAFFGQGTRLTVV.

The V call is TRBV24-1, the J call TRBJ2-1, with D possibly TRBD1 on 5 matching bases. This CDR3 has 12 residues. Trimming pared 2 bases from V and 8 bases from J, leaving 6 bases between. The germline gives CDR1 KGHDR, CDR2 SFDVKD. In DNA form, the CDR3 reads TGTGCCACCAGTGATTCAGGGCATGAGCAGTTCTTC. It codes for CATSDSGHEQFF.

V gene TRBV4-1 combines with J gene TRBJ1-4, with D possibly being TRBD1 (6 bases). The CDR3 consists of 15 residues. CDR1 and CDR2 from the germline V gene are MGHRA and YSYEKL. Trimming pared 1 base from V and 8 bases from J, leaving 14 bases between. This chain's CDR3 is CASSQVDSQREKLFF. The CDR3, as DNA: TGCGCCAGCAGCCAAGTGGACAGCCAGAGGGAAAAACTGTTTTTT.

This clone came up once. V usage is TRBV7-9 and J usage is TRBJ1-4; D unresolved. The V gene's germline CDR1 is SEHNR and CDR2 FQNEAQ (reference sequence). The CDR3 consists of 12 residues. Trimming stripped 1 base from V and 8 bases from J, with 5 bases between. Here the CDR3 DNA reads TGTGCCAGCAGCTTAGGGCTGGAAAAACTGTTTTTT. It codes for CASSLGLEKLFF.